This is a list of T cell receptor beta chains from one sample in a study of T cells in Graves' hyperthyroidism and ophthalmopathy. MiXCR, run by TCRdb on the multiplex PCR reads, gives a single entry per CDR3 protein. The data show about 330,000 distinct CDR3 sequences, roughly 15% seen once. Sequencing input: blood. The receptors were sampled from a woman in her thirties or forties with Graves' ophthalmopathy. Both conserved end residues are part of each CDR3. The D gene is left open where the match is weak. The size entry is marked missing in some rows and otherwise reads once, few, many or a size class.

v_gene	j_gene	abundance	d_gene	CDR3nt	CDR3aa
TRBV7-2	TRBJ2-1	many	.	TGTGCCAGCACCCTGATCCGGGACCTCAATGAGCAGTTCTTC	CASTLIRDLNEQFF
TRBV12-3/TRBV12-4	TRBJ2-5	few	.	TGTGCCAGCAGCCCGACTGGGGGTTGGGAGACCCAGTACTTC	CASSPTGGWETQYF
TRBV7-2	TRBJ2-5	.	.	TGTGCCAGCAGCTTTAAAACAGGTTTAACGGAGACCCAGTACTTC	CASSFKTGLTETQYF
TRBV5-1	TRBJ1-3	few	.	TGCGCCAGCAGCTTGGCCTTGTCTCATCCTCCATCCTCGTCCGGAAACACCATATATTTT	CASSLALSHPPSSSGNTIYF
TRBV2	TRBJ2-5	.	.	TGTGCCAGCTCACCACCGAGGGTTTTGGGTCGGGAGACCCAGTACTTC	CASSPPRVLGRETQYF
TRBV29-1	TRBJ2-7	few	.	TGCAGCGTTGGCGACACGTCCTACGAGCAGTACTTC	CSVGDTSYEQYF
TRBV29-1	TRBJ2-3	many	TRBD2	TGCAGCGTTGGACTAGCTAGCACAGATACGCAGTATTTT	CSVGLASTDTQYF
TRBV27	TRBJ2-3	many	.	TGTGCCAGCAGTAGGGTTCAAGAGGGGGCGCAGTATTTT	CASSRVQEGAQYF
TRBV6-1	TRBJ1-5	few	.	TGTGCCAGCAGGGGCGAGCATCAGCCCCAGCATTTT	CASRGEHQPQHF
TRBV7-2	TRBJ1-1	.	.	TGTGCCAGCAGCTTGATTGCCGGCACTGAAGCTTTCTTT	CASSLIAGTEAFF
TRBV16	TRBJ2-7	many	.	TGTGCCAGCAGCCAATTCGGTTTAGGTTACGAGCAGTACTTC	CASSQFGLGYEQYF
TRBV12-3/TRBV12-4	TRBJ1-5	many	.	TGTGCCAGCAGTTCTACTCAGTGGCCCCAGCATTTT	CASSSTQWPQHF
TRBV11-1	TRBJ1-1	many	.	TGTGCCAGCAGCTTAGGGACGAGGGGAGTGAGCGTATGGACTGAAGCTTTCTTT	CASSLGTRGVSVWTEAFF
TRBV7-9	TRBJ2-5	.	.	TGTGCCAGCAGCCCGGGGGCAGGGGAGACCCAGTACTTC	CASSPGAGETQYF
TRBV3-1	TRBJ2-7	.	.	TGTGCCAGCAGCCAAGACGTGCTACCCGAGCAGTACTTC	CASSQDVLPEQYF
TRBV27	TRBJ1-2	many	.	TGTGCCAGCAGTAACACAGCTAACTATGGCTACACCTTC	CASSNTANYGYTF
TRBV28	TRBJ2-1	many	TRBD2	TGTGCCAGCAGGAGTAGCGGGGCCTCCTACAATGAGCAGTTCTTC	CASRSSGASYNEQFF
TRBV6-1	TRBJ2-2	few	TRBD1	TGTGCCAGCCGGACAGGCCGTGGTCCCGGGGAGCTGTTTTTT	CASRTGRGPGELFF
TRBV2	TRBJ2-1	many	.	TGTGCCAGCATGAGTCAGGTGGGGGCTTCTGGTGAGCAGTTCTTC	CASMSQVGASGEQFF
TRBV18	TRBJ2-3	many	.	TGTGCCAGCTCACCACAGGGTAGTAGCACAGATACGCAGTATTTT	CASSPQGSSTDTQYF
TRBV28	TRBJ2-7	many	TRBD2	TGTGCCAGCAGTTTATCTGGCGGGAGCGACGAGCAGTACTTC	CASSLSGGSDEQYF
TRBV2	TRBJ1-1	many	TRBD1	TGTGCCAGCAGGCAGGACAGGGGCACTGAAGCTTTCTTT	CASRQDRGTEAFF
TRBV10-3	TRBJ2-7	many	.	TGTGCCATCAGCCGCGACCCCTACGAGCAGTACTTC	CAISRDPYEQYF
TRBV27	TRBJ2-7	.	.	TGTGCCAGCTCACCCATTCTGGCGGGTCGTTCGGCCGGCGAGCAGTACTTC	CASSPILAGRSAGEQYF
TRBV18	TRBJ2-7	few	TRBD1	TGTGCCAGCTCACGGGGGACAGGGGCCTACGAGCAGTACTTC	CASSRGTGAYEQYF
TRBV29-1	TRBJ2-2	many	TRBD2	TGCAGCGTTGATGGCGGGAGTACGAACACCGGGGAGCTGTTTTTT	CSVDGGSTNTGELFF
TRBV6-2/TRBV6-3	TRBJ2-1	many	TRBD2	TGTGCCAGCAGTTATCCCCTCCAATTAGCGGGAGGAGAGCAGTTCTTC	CASSYPLQLAGGEQFF
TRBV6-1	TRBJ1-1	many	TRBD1	TGTGCCAGCAGTAAAGGGACAGGGGTAGGTATGACTGAAGCTTTCTTT	CASSKGTGVGMTEAFF
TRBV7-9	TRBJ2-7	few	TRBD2	TGTGCCAGCAGCTTAGCGCAGACTAGCGGGTCGAGCGAGCAGTACTTC	CASSLAQTSGSSEQYF
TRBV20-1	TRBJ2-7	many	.	TGCAGTGTCAGACTGCCCTTCACCTACGAGCAGTACTTC	CSVRLPFTYEQYF
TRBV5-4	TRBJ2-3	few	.	TGTGCCAGCAGCTCCCGGACCGACGTAGATACGCAGTATTTT	CASSSRTDVDTQYF
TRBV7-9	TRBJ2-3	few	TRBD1	TGTGCCAGCAGCCCAAGGACAGGGGTGGGAGATACGCAGTATTTT	CASSPRTGVGDTQYF
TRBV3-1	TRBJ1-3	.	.	TGTGCCAGCAGTTCCACCCGGTACAGCTCTGGAAACACCATATATTTT	CASSSTRYSSGNTIYF
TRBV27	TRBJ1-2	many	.	TGTGCCAGCAGTTTAGGGGACGGGGGGTATGGCTACACCTTC	CASSLGDGGYGYTF
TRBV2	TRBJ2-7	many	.	TGTGCCAGGGGGACAACCGACTACGAGCAGTACTTC	CARGTTDYEQYF
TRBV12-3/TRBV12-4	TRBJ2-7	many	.	TGTGCCAGCAACTTACAGAATACCTACGAGCAGTACTTC	CASNLQNTYEQYF
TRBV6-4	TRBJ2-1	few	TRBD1	TGTGCCAGCAGTGAGGACAGGGGCTCCTACAATGAGCAGTTCTTC	CASSEDRGSYNEQFF
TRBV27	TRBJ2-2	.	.	TGTGCCAGCAGTTTTAAGGCTACCGGGGAGCTGTTTTTT	CASSFKATGELFF
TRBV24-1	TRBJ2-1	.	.	TGTGCCACCAGTGATTGGGGTAGCAATGAGCAGTTCTTC	CATSDWGSNEQFF
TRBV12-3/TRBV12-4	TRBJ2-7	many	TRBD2	TGTGCCAGCATCCTCCGGGACTACTCCTACGAGCAGTACTTC	CASILRDYSYEQYF
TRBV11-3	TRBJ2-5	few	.	TGTGCCAGCAGCCCCCCCAGGGGCGTAAGAGAGACCCAGTACTTC	CASSPPRGVRETQYF